The rows below give T cell receptor beta chains drawn from one sample of a study of metastatic and nonmetastatic thyroid tumors. Via MiXCR, TCRdb re-called the PCR reads. The repertoire includes approximately 50,000 clones, roughly 22% of them detected once, and 3.5% to 5% sits in the top ten. The sequencing input was blood. These TCRs come from a female donor with papillary thyroid cancer or a benign thyroid nodule (not recorded which). Some clones in this sample may be carry-over from other donors' samples. CDR3s include the opening cysteine and the closing phenylalanine or tryptophan. A D gene is named only where the DNA matches it firmly. A clone size is listed for some rows: how often the clone was seen (once, few, many), or a class if it is expanded.

many TRBJ2-1 TRBV15 TRBD2 CATSSGLAGLHNEQFF TGTGCCACCAGCAGTGGACTAGCGGGGCTTCACAATGAGCAGTTCTTC
- TRBJ2-7 TRBV7-2 - CASSAHAGGEEQYF TGTGCCAGCAGCGCCCACGCCGGGGGTGAAGAGCAGTACTTC
many TRBJ1-3 TRBV11-2 - CASSLGQRNTMYF TGTGCCAGCAGCTTAGGACAGCGAAACACCATGTATTTT
many TRBJ1-2 TRBV7-8 - CASSLRVPGENYGYTF TGTGCCAGCAGCTTAAGGGTGCCAGGGGAAAACTATGGCTACACCTTC
few TRBJ1-2 TRBV4-1 - CASSQEGRKDFGYTF TGCGCCAGCAGCCAAGAAGGCCGTAAGGATTTTGGCTACACCTTC
many TRBJ2-3 TRBV3-1 - CASSLRIGAPDTQYF TGTGCCAGCAGCCTCAGGATCGGGGCGCCAGATACGCAGTATTTT
many TRBJ1-6 TRBV6-1 - CASSPSSERSSPLHF TGTGCCAGCAGCCCTTCCTCTGAAAGGAGTTCACCCCTCCACTTT
many TRBJ2-5 TRBV6-5 TRBD1 CASSSSRDRETQYF TGTGCCAGCAGTTCCTCTCGGGACAGGGAGACCCAGTACTTC
- TRBJ2-1 TRBV24-1 - CATSKRSSGLSDNEQFF TGTGCCACCAGCAAACGTAGTAGCGGCTTATCCGACAATGAGCAGTTCTTC
many TRBJ2-5 TRBV15 - CATKRRGPQETQYF TGTGCCACCAAAAGGAGGGGGCCCCAAGAGACCCAGTACTTC
few TRBJ2-7 TRBV12-3/TRBV12-4 TRBD1 CAISPWTGGGEQYF TGTGCCATCAGTCCCTGGACAGGGGGCGGCGAGCAGTACTTC
many TRBJ1-1 TRBV7-9 - CASSPRTLNTEAFF TGTGCCAGCAGCCCTAGGACGTTGAACACTGAAGCTTTCTTT
many TRBJ1-1 TRBV7-9 TRBD1 CASSEPGQGATEAFF TGTGCCAGCAGCGAACCGGGACAGGGGGCCACTGAAGCTTTCTTT
- TRBJ2-1 TRBV6-2/TRBV6-3 - CASSGDSPEFSNEQFF TGTGCCAGCAGTGGGGACTCCCCTGAATTTTCGAATGAGCAGTTCTTC
- TRBJ2-7 TRBV12-3/TRBV12-4 - CASRTGTSAYEQYF TGTGCCAGCAGGACCGGGACAAGCGCTTACGAGCAGTACTTC
few TRBJ2-1 TRBV6-1 TRBD2 CASSLAGVCEQFF TGTGCCAGCTCCCTAGCGGGAGTGTGTGAGCAGTTCTTC
- TRBJ1-5 TRBV7-2 - CASSLSLRGNHPQHF TGTGCCAGCAGCTTATCCCTCAGGGGCAATCATCCCCAGCATTTT
- TRBJ2-7 TRBV11-2 - CASSALQAREQYF TGTGCCAGCAGCGCTCTCCAAGCGCGGGAGCAGTACTTC
many TRBJ1-3 TRBV19 TRBD1 CASSIGPTGTASGNTIYF TGTGCCAGTAGTATAGGCCCGACCGGGACAGCCTCTGGAAACACCATATATTTT
many TRBJ2-1 TRBV20-1 TRBD1 CSAEGQGGSYNEQFF TGCAGTGCAGAAGGACAGGGAGGTTCCTACAATGAGCAGTTCTTC
- TRBJ2-7 TRBV19 TRBD2 CASSIVAGFSYGQYF TGTGCCAGTAGTATAGTAGCGGGATTTTCCTACGGGCAGTACTTC
- TRBJ1-5 TRBV4-1 - CASSDEGQPQHF TGCGCCAGCAGCGATGAAGGACAGCCCCAGCATTTT
many TRBJ2-1 TRBV5-1 - CASSFEGNEQFF TGCGCCAGCAGCTTTGAGGGAAATGAGCAGTTCTTC
- TRBJ2-7 TRBV30 - CACSVVYEQYF TGTGCCTGCTCTGTAGTTTACGAGCAGTACTTC
- TRBJ1-1 TRBV7-6 - CASSLGGGDTEAFF TGTGCCAGCAGCTTAGGGGGGGGTGACACTGAGGCTTTCTTT
many TRBJ2-1 TRBV9 TRBD2 CASSRGGRNEQFF TGTGCCAGCAGCCGGGGGGGCCGTAATGAGCAGTTCTTC
many TRBJ1-1 TRBV29-1 - CSAEGRGNTEAFF TGCAGCGCCGAGGGCAGGGGGAACACTGAAGCTTTCTTT
many TRBJ1-3 TRBV3-1 - CASSQGLTAQSDF TGTGCCAGCAGCCAAGGTTTGACGGCCCAGTCGGATTTT